This T cell receptor (beta chain) appears in the sequencing data of a study of T cell responses to AZD1222 COVID-19 vaccine. Findings of the study overall: Only six AZD1222 recipients tested seropositive at baseline.

The table came from immunoSEQ multiplex PCR; TCRdb's copy has only in-frame clones and leaves some out. The sample has about 120,000 clones, around 94% seen once. Trimming cost V 3 bases and J 8 bases; bases outside gene matches: 5. CDR3 size: 14 residues. Germline loops: CDR1 MNHEY, CDR2 SMNVEV (reference sequence). Notes on this clone: Its target is not known.

The source of this sequence is an adult who received the AZD1222 COVID-19 vaccine. The sample in question was peripheral blood, obtained 28 days after the second AZD1222 dose. The chain couples TRBV27 to TRBJ2-1; 9 nucleotides match TRBD2. The CDR3 spells CASSFRREGDEQFF. The CDR3 DNA reads as TGTGCCAGCAGTTTCCGGCGGGAGGGTGATGAGCAGTTCTTC.